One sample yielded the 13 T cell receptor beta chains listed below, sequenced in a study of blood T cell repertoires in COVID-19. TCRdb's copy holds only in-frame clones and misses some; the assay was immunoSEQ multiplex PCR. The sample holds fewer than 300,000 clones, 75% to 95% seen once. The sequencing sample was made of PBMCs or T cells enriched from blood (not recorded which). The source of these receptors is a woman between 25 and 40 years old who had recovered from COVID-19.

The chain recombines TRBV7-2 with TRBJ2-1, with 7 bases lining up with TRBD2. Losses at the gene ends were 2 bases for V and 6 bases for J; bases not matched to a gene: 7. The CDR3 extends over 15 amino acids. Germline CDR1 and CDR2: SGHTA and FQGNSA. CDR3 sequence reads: CASSLSGGGGNEQFF. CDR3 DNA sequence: TGTGCCAGCAGCTTAAGTGGAGGCGGGGGCAATGAGCAGTTCTTC.

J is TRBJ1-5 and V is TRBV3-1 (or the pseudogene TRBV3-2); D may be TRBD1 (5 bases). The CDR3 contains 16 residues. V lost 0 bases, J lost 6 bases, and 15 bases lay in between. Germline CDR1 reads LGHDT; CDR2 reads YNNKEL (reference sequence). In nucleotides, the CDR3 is TGTGCCAGCAGCCAAGATGGGGGGAGTAAGGGTCAGCCCCAGCATTTT. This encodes CASSQDGGSKGQPQHF.

In DNA form, the CDR3 reads TGCGCCAGCAGAAAACAGGGGAACACCGGGGAGCTGTTTTTT. Translation gives CASRKQGNTGELFF. The V call is TRBV10-2, the J call TRBJ2-2, with D perhaps TRBD1 (6 bases). Per germline, CDR1 WSHSY and CDR2 SAAADI. Trimming pared 6 bases from V and 1 base from J, leaving 9 bases between. The length of the CDR3 is 14 residues.

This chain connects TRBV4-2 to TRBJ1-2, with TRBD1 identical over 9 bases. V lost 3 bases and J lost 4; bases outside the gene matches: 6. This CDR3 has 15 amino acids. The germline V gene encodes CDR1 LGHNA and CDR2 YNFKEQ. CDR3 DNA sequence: TGTGCCAGCAGCCAGGCCGGGACAGGGTTCTATGGCTACACCTTC. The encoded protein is CASSQAGTGFYGYTF.

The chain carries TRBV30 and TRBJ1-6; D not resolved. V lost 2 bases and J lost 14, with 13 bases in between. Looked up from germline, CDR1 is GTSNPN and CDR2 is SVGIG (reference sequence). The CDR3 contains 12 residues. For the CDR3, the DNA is TGTGCCTGGAGTTTCCAAACCGAGGCCCTCCACTTT. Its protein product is CAWSFQTEALHF.

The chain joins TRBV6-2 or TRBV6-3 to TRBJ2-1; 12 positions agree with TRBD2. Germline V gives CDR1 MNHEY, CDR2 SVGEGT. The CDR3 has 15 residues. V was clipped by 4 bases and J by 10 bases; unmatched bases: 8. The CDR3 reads CASSSRLAGVSEQFF. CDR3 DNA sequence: TGTGCCAGCAGTTCCCGACTAGCGGGAGTTTCAGAGCAGTTCTTC.

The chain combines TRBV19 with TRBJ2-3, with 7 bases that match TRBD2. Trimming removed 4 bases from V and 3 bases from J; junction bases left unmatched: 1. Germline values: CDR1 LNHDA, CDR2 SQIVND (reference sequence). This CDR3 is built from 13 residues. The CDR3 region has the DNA TGTGCCAGTAGTACTAGCGGAACAGATACGCAGTATTTT. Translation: CASSTSGTDTQYF.

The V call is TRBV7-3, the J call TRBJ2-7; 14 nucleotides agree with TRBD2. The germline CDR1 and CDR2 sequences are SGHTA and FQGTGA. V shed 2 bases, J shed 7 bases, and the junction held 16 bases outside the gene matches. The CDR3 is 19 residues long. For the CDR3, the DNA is TGTGCCAGCAGCTTACGTGCTGGGACTAGCGGGAGCCATAAGCAAGAGCAGTACTTC. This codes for CASSLRAGTSGSHKQEQYF. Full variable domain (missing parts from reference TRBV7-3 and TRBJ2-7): GAGVSQTPSNKVTEKGKYVELRCDPISGHTALYWYRQSLGQGPEFLIYFQGTGAADDSGLPNDRFFAVRPEGSVSTLKIQRTERGDSAVYLCASSLRAGTSGSHKQEQYFGPGTRLTVT.

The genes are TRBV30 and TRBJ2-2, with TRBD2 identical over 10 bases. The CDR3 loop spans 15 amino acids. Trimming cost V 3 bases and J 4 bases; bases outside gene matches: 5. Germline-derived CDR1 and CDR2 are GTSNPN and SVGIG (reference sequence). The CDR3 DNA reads TGTGCCTGGAGGTCTAGCGGGAGTACCACCGGGGAGCTGTTTTTT. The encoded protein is CAWRSSGSTTGELFF.

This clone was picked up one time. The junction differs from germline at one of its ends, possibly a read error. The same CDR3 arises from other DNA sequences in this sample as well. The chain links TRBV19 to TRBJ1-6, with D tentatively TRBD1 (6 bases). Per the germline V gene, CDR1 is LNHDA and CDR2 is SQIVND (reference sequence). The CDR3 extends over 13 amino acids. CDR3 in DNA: TGCGCCTCTACCCGGACAGCGAATTCACCCCTCCACTTT. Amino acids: CASTRTANSPLHF.

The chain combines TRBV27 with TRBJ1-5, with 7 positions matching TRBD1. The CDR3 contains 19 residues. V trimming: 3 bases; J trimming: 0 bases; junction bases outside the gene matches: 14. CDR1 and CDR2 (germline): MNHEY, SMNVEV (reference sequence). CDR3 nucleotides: TGTGCCAGCAGTTTCGCAAGGGACAGTTCTTTCCGTAGCAATCAGCCCCAGCATTTT. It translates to CASSFARDSSFRSNQPQHF.

CDR3 sequence reads: CASSLEILGSSEQFF. The CDR3 DNA sequence: TGTGCCAGCAGCTTAGAGATCTTGGGTAGCAGTGAGCAGTTCTTC. J is TRBJ2-1 and V is TRBV7-9; no definite D call. There are 15 residues in the CDR3. The ends were cut back, 1 base at V and 9 bases at J, with 16 bases in the middle. Germline CDR1 SEHNR, CDR2 FQNEAQ (reference sequence).

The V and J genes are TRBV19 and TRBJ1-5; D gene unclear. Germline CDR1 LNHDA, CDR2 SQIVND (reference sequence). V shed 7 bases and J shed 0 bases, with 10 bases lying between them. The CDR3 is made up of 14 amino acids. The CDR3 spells CASKVSFSNQPQHF. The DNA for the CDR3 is TGTGCCAGTAAAGTGAGTTTTAGCAATCAGCCCCAGCATTTT.